These 20 T cell receptor beta chains share one sample of origin, sequenced in a study of CD8 T cells in Susac syndrome (dated 2019 in TCRdb). Libraries were constructed by the immunoSEQ multiplex PCR assay. RNA was extracted using the RNeasy kit, and roughly 0.45 to 1 microgram was reverse transcribed with random hexamers. TCRdb itself trimmed the public reads at Q25 with fastp, ran MiXCR and retained productive beta chains. Rows are combined by CDR3 protein, so each entry shows the most common genes and DNA. This sample lists more than 85,000 distinct CDR3 sequences; around 94% were detected once. The top ten constitute 0.3% of the sample. Sequencing was done on a sample of CD4+ T cells from PBMCs. These receptors were obtained from a human donor with Susac syndrome.

This CDR3 reads CASSQDGTGREAFF. CDR3 in DNA: TGCGCCAGCAGCCAAGATGGAACAGGGCGAGAGGCTTTCTTT. This chain joins TRBV4-3 and TRBJ1-1, with D maybe TRBD1 (6 bases). Germline lookup yields CDR1 LGHNA and CDR2 YSLEER. V dropped 0 bases and J dropped 11 bases, with 16 bases sitting between them. This CDR3 contains 14 residues.

J is TRBJ2-7 and V is TRBV5-6, with D possibly TRBD2 on 6 matching bases. The V and J ends lost 3 bases and 5 bases respectively, with 15 bases between them. Germline V lookup: CDR1 SGHDT, CDR2 YYEEEE. This CDR3 region has 14 residues. CDR3 loop: CASSSPGELHEQYF. The CDR3 coding sequence is TGTGCCAGCAGCTCCCCGGGGGAGTTGCACGAGCAGTACTTC.

The chain recombines TRBV7-2 with TRBJ1-6, with D perhaps TRBD1 (6 bases). CDR3 length equals 16 residues. Trimming removed 2 bases at V and 6 bases at J, with 14 bases between. Germline V lookup: CDR1 SGHTA, CDR2 FQGNSA. The CDR3 coding sequence is TGTGCCAGCAGCTTACCGATATGGGGGGCTAATTCACCCCTCCACTTT. Translating gives CASSLPIWGANSPLHF.

This rearrangement joins TRBV29-1 to TRBJ1-6, with D hard to call. The ends were cut back, 6 bases at V and 7 bases at J, with 13 bases in the middle. This CDR3 has 13 amino acids. Germline CDR1 reads SQVTM; CDR2 reads ANQGSEA. The CDR3 loop is CSVRTTSNSPLHF. Written as DNA, the CDR3 is TGCAGCGTGCGAACGACGTCGAATTCACCCCTCCACTTT.

The V call is TRBV15, the J call TRBJ2-3; tentatively, D is TRBD2 (6 bases). The V gene's germline CDR1 is LNHNV and CDR2 YYDKDF (reference sequence). There are 13 residues in the CDR3. Trimming removed 2 bases from V and 14 bases from J, with 17 bases in between. CDR3 coding DNA: TGTGCCACCAGCAGATCCCCGGGGGAGGTGGGGTATTTT. This encodes CATSRSPGEVGYF.

This chain uses TRBV5-1 with TRBJ2-7; 8 bases map to TRBD1. This CDR3 is built from 14 residues. V was pared by 6 bases and J by 5 bases, with 10 bases of the junction left unmatched. CDR1 and CDR2 (germline): SGHRS, YFSETQ. The CDR3 region is CASTRTGPWDEQYF. Written as DNA, the CDR3 is TGCGCCAGCACCCGGACAGGGCCCTGGGACGAGCAGTACTTC. Full variable domain (remainder filled in from reference TRBV5-1 and TRBJ2-7): KAGVTQTPRYLIKTRGQQVTLSCSPISGHRSVSWYQQTPGQGLQFLFEYFSETQRNKGNFPGRFSGRQFSNSRSEMNVSTLELGDSALYLCASTRTGPWDEQYFGPGTRLTVT.

The chain employs TRBV18 and TRBJ1-3; the D is unclear. The CDR3 is 14 residues long. Germline loops: CDR1 KGHSH, CDR2 LQKENI. V lost 6 bases to trimming and J lost 0 bases, with 9 bases between them. CDR3 loop: CASSSGNSGNTIYF. The CDR3 DNA reads as TGTGCCAGCTCTAGTGGGAACTCTGGAAACACCATATATTTT.

The gene calls are TRBV23-1 and TRBJ1-5, with TRBD1 matching 7 bases. TRBV23-1 is an ORF; its function is uncertain. Trimming at V came to 6 bases and at J to 1 base, leaving 9 bases not matched to a gene. CDR3 length: 16 amino acids. The CDR3 DNA is TGCGCCAGCAGCCCTATGGGGGGACAGAGCAATCAGCCCCAGCATTTT. Its protein product is CASSPMGGQSNQPQHF.

The chain has TRBV12-5 and TRBJ1-5; D not resolved. Germline V gene sequence: CDR1 LGHNT, CDR2 FRNRAP. This CDR3 spans 11 amino acids. Trimming stripped 1 base from V and 9 bases from J, with 4 bases between. CDR3 bases: TGTGCTAGTGGTTTGGGTGGGCCCCAGCATTTT. Translated, it gives CASGLGGPQHF.

The V call is TRBV7-2, the J call TRBJ2-4; TRBD1 might be the D (6 bases). The CDR3 runs to 14 residues. Germline CDR1 reads SGHTA; CDR2 reads FQGNSA. The ends were cut back, 5 bases at V and 5 bases at J, with 13 bases in the middle. The CDR3 reads CASSLRDNQNIQYF. CDR3 DNA sequence: TGTGCCAGCAGCCTAAGGGACAACCAAAACATTCAGTACTTC.

This rearrangement joins TRBV20-1 to TRBJ2-3, with no clear D. CDR1 is DFQATT, CDR2 SNEGSKA, per germline (reference sequence). Between the trimmed V and J ends, which lost 1 base and 1 base, there was a span of 15 bases. CDR3 length: 16 residues. As DNA, the CDR3 is TGCAGTGCTAGAGTCCAAACTCGGACGCGCACAGATACGCAGTATTTT. It encodes CSARVQTRTRTDTQYF.

This chain uses TRBV15 with TRBJ1-4; TRBD1 is a possible D gene (6 bases). The germline V gene has CDR1 LNHNV and CDR2 YYDKDF (reference sequence). The CDR3 runs to 15 residues. V lost 5 bases to trimming and J lost 5 bases, with 15 bases between them. CDR3 sequence reads: CATSLKGQGNEKLFF. DNA for the CDR3: TGTGCCACCAGCCTAAAGGGACAAGGGAATGAAAAACTGTTTTTT.

The chain links TRBV30 to TRBJ2-2, with 8 nucleotides matching TRBD2. The CDR3 extends over 14 amino acids. Germline V lookup: CDR1 GTSNPN, CDR2 SVGIG (reference sequence). The V gene end was trimmed by 5 bases and the J gene end by 5 bases; junction bases not matched to a gene: 7. In DNA, the CDR3 is TGTGCCTGGGACCGGGGGGGCCGGACCGGGGAGCTGTTTTTT. It specifies CAWDRGGRTGELFF.

The V and J genes are TRBV3-1 and TRBJ1-4; D remains unclear. The CDR3 contains 15 residues. CDR1 and CDR2 from the germline V gene are LGHDT and YNNKEL (reference sequence). V dropped 2 bases and J dropped 4 bases, with 11 bases sitting between them. The CDR3: CASSQLSGLNEKLFF. DNA of the CDR3: TGTGCCAGCAGCCAATTGTCAGGCCTTAATGAAAAACTGTTTTTT.

This chain uses TRBV11-1 with TRBJ1-6; unclear D gene. Germline V gene lookup returns CDR1 SGHAT and CDR2 FQDESV (reference sequence). The CDR3 length is 16 residues. The V gene lost 2 bases and the J gene lost 8 bases, with 16 bases spanning the gap. The CDR3 DNA is TGTGCCAGCAGCTTACGGGCAGATAAAAATCATTCACCCCTCCACTTT. Translated, it gives CASSLRADKNHSPLHF.

The chain joins TRBV19 to TRBJ2-1; D remains unclear. This CDR3 has 13 residues. V dropped 3 bases and J dropped 5 bases, with 8 bases sitting between them. Germline V gene data show CDR1 as LNHDA and CDR2 as SQIVND (reference sequence). The DNA for the CDR3 is TGTGCCAGTAGTATTATATCGCACAATGAGCAGTTCTTC. Translated, it gives CASSIISHNEQFF.

The chain combines TRBV11-2 with TRBJ2-7; no firm D call. The V and J ends lost 5 bases and 0 bases respectively, with 5 bases between them. This CDR3 has 12 residues. Germline CDR1 is SGHAT and CDR2 is FQNNGV. The CDR3, as DNA: TGTGCCAGCAGCCCGGTCTCCTACGAGCAGTACTTC. Translated, it gives CASSPVSYEQYF.

In its sample, this clonotype was seen a few times. The V call is TRBV6-1, the J call TRBJ2-7; 8 bases match TRBD1. The CDR3 runs to 13 residues. From germline, CDR1 is MNHNS and CDR2 SASEGT. Trimming removed 5 bases from V and 6 bases from J; junction bases left unmatched: 6. CDR3 loop: CASSWTGRSEQYF. CDR3 in DNA: TGTGCCAGCAGTTGGACAGGGAGGAGCGAGCAGTACTTC.

This clonotype has only a few counts. This chain links TRBV18 with TRBJ1-1; D is unresolved. The CDR3 runs 12 residues. Trimming stripped 6 bases from V and 0 bases from J, with 5 bases between. The germline gives CDR1 KGHSH, CDR2 LQKENI. This CDR3 is CASSLLNTEAFF. DNA for the CDR3: TGTGCCAGCTCCCTATTGAACACTGAAGCTTTCTTT.

CDR3 in amino acids: CASSPNSGNQPQHF. The CDR3 DNA sequence: TGTGCCAGCAGTCCTAATTCGGGCAATCAGCCCCAGCATTTT. The chain uses TRBV12-3 or TRBV12-4 and TRBJ1-5, with D unclear. CDR3 length: 14 residues. V was clipped by 5 bases and J by 2 bases, with 10 bases between them.